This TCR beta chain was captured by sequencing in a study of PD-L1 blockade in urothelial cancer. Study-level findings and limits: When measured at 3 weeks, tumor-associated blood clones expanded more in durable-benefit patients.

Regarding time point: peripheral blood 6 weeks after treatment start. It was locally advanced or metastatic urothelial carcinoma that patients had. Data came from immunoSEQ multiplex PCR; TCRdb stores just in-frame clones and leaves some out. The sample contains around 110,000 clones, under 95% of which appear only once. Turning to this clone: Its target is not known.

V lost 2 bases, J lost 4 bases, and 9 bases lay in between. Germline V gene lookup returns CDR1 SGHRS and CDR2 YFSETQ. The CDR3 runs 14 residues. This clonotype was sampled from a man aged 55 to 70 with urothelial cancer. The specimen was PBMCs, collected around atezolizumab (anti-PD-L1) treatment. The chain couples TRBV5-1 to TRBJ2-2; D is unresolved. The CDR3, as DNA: TGCGCCAGCAGCTTAGACACTTCCACCGGGGAGCTGTTTTTT. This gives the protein CASSLDTSTGELFF.